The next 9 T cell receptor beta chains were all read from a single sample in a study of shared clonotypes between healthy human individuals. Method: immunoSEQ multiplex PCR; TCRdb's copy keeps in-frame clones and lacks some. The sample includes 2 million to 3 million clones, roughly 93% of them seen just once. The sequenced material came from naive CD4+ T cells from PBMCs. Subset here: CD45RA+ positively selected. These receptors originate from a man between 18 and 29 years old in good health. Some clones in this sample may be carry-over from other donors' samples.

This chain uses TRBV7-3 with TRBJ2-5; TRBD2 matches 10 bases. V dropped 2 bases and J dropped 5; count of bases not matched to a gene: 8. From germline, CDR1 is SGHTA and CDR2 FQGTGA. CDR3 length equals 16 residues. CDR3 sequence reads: CASSLGLAAQRETQYF. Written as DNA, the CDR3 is TGTGCCAGCAGCTTAGGACTAGCGGCCCAACGGGAGACCCAGTACTTC.

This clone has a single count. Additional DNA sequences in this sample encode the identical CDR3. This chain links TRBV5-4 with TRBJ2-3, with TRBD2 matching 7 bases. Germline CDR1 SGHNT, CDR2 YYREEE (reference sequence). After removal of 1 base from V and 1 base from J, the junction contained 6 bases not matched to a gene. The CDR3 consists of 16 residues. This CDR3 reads CASSLPGLAGTDTQYF. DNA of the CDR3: TGTGCCAGCAGCTTGCCTGGGCTAGCGGGCACAGATACGCAGTATTTT.

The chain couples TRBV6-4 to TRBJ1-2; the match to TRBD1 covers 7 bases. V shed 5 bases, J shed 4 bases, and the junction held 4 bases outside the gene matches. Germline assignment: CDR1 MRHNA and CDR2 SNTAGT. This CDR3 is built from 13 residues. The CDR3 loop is CASSYRGIYGYTF. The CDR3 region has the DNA TGTGCCAGCAGTTACAGGGGCATCTATGGCTACACCTTC.

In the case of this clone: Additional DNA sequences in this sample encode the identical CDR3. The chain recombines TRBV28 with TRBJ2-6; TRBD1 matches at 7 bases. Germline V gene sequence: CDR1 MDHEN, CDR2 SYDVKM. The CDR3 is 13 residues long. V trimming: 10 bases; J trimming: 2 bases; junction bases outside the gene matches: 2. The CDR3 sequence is CATTGAGANVLTF. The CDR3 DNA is TGTGCCACCACAGGGGCTGGGGCCAACGTCCTGACTTTC.

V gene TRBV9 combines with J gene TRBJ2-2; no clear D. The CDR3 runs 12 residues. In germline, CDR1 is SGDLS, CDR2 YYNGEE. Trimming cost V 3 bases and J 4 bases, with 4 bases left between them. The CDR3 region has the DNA TGTGCCAGCAGCGCGGGCACCGGGGAGCTGTTTTTT. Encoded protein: CASSAGTGELFF.

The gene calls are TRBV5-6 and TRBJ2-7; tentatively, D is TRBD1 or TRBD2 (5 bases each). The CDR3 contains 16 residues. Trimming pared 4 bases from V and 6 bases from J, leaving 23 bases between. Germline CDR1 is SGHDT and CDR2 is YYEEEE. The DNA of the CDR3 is TGTGCCAGCAGCCTTACGGGGACCAAAATCGGGGCCGAGCAGTACTTC. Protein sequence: CASSLTGTKIGAEQYF. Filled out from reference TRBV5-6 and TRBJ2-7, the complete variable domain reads DAGVTQSPTHLIKTRGQQVTLRCSPKSGHDTVSWYQQALGQGPQFIFQYYEEEERQRGNFPDRFSGHQFPNYSSELNVNALLLGDSALYLCASSLTGTKIGAEQYFGPGTRLTVT.

The CDR3 protein is CASSIEQGYEQYF. The DNA for the CDR3 is TGTGCCAGTAGTATAGAACAGGGGTACGAGCAGTACTTC. The chain combines TRBV19 with TRBJ2-7; the match to TRBD1 covers 7 bases. Germline CDR1 and CDR2: LNHDA and SQIVND (reference sequence). This CDR3 has 13 amino acids. V shed 0 bases and J 4 bases; nucleotides not matched to a gene: 0.

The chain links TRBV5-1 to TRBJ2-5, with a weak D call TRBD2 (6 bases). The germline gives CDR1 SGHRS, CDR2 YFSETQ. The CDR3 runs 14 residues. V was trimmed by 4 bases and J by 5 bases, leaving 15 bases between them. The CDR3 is CASSPRTMSETQYF. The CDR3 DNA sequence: TGCGCCAGCAGCCCCCGGACTATGTCGGAGACCCAGTACTTC.

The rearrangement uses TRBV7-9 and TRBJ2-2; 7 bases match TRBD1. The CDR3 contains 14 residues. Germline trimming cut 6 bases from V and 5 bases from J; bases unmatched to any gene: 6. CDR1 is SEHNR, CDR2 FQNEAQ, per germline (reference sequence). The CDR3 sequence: CASRGQPQTGELFF. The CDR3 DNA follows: TGTGCCAGCAGGGGACAGCCACAGACCGGGGAGCTGTTTTTT.